The 5 T cell receptor beta chains listed next were all sequenced from one sample in a study of blood T cell repertoires in COVID-19. The table came from immunoSEQ multiplex PCR; TCRdb's copy has only in-frame clones and leaves some out. The repertoire holds under 200,000 clones, with about 90% as singletons. Material: peripheral blood. These TCRs come from a man aged 55 to 69 with active or convalescent COVID-19.

This clone has only one observation. The chain recombines TRBV19 with TRBJ2-6, with TRBD1 matching over 12 bases. The CDR3 covers 20 residues. CDR1 and CDR2 from the germline V gene are LNHDA and SQIVND (reference sequence). The ends lost 9 bases at V and 0 bases at J; junction bases unmatched: 15. The chain's CDR3 is CASKVGTGGASSSGANVLTF. The CDR3 DNA reads TGTGCCAGCAAGGTTGGGACAGGGGGCGCGTCGAGCTCTGGGGCCAACGTCCTGACTTTC.

The V call is TRBV5-4, the J call TRBJ1-1; 8 nucleotides match TRBD1. V trimming: 5 bases; J trimming: 7 bases; junction bases outside the gene matches: 10. The CDR3 runs 14 residues. Germline V gene data show CDR1 as SGHNT and CDR2 as YYREEE (reference sequence). The CDR3 protein is CASRMSGTGDEAFF. The CDR3, as DNA: TGTGCCAGCAGGATGTCCGGGACAGGAGATGAAGCTTTCTTT.

This chain connects TRBV10-3 to TRBJ2-2; 11 bases match TRBD2. CDR1 is ENHRY and CDR2 is SYGVKD in the germline V gene. CDR3 length equals 18 residues. The V and J ends lost 0 bases and 2 bases, in that order; junction bases with no gene match: 5. The CDR3 DNA follows: TGTGCCATCAGTGAGTCCGGGCTAGCGGGGGGAAACACCGGGGAGCTGTTTTTT. This encodes CAISESGLAGGNTGELFF.

This sequence joins TRBV27 and TRBJ1-4; D gene unclear. V lost 5 bases and J 4 bases, leaving 8 bases between the germline ends. In germline, CDR1 is MNHEY, CDR2 SMNVEV (reference sequence). The CDR3 runs 13 residues. CDR3 protein: CASSPSNNEKLFF. The DNA for the CDR3 is TGTGCCAGCAGTCCCTCTAATAATGAAAAACTGTTTTTT.

Notes on this clone: The sample holds other DNA sequences that translate to the same CDR3. This sequence joins TRBV2 and TRBJ1-3, with no clear D. The CDR3 has 12 residues. Germline values: CDR1 SNHLY, CDR2 FYNNEI. The ends were cut back, 6 bases at V and 4 bases at J, with 7 bases in the middle. The CDR3 coding sequence is TGTGCCAGCAGCCAAACAGGAAACACCATATATTTT. Translated, it gives CASSQTGNTIYF.